Following are 25 T cell receptor beta chains from one sample sequenced in a study of blood T cell repertoires in COVID-19. The repertoire was sequenced with immunoSEQ multiplex PCR; TCRdb's copy has only in-frame clones and lacks some. The sample carries 85,000 to 100,000 clones, approximately 90% recorded once. Sequencing was done on a sample of peripheral blood. The receptor set was obtained from a man between 60 and 75 years old with acute or convalescent COVID-19.

This chain uses TRBV6-1 with TRBJ1-2, with D perhaps TRBD1 (5 bases). Germline-derived CDR1 and CDR2 are MNHNS and SASEGT. The V and J ends lost 1 base and 4 bases respectively, with 13 bases between them. The CDR3 contains 15 residues. The CDR3 DNA follows: TGTGCCAGCAGTGAAGGTTACGCGGGACCCTATGGCTACACCTTC. Protein sequence: CASSEGYAGPYGYTF.

The chain carries TRBV7-2 and TRBJ2-1; 9 bases agree with TRBD1. The germline V gene encodes CDR1 SGHTA and CDR2 FQGNSA. The CDR3 totals 15 residues. V lost 5 bases to trimming and J lost 6 bases; unmatched junction nucleotides: 8. CDR3 in amino acids: CASSLWDRVRNEQFF. In nucleotides, the CDR3 is TGTGCCAGCAGCCTCTGGGACAGGGTTCGCAATGAGCAGTTCTTC.

This chain uses TRBV6-5 with TRBJ1-6; 10 bases are a match to TRBD1. The CDR3 is 15 residues long. V was pared by 0 bases and J by 8 bases, with 1 base of the junction left unmatched. The germline V gene encodes CDR1 MNHEY and CDR2 SVGAGI. The CDR3 DNA reads as TGTGCCAGCAGTTACTCGGGACAGGGGTATTCACCCCTCCACTTT. Its translation is CASSYSGQGYSPLHF.

The chain couples TRBV4-1 to TRBJ2-3, with TRBD1 as a possible D gene (5 bases). The CDR3 runs 16 residues. CDR1 and CDR2 from the germline V gene are MGHRA and YSYEKL. The V end lost 0 bases, the J end lost 9 bases, and 19 bases lay between the germline ends. The CDR3 DNA sequence: TGCGCCAGCAGCCAAGAGGGGCCCCCACTCGAAGGGACGCAGTATTTT. Amino acid sequence: CASSQEGPPLEGTQYF.

J is TRBJ1-3 and V is TRBV18; D not resolved. The CDR3 length is 14 residues. Trimming cost V 0 bases and J 4 bases, with 7 bases left between them. The V gene's germline CDR1 is KGHSH and CDR2 LQKENI. The CDR3: CASSPPSFGNTIYF. The CDR3 nucleotides are TGTGCCAGCTCACCACCCAGTTTCGGAAACACCATATATTTT.

V gene TRBV29-1 combines with J gene TRBJ1-2; D is unresolved. V lost 6 bases and J lost 8, with 16 bases in between. Germline CDR1 SQVTM, CDR2 ANQGSEA. The CDR3 covers 12 residues. This CDR3 reads CSVGTGPGGYTF. The CDR3 bases are TGCAGCGTGGGTACTGGCCCGGGGGGCTACACCTTC.

This chain joins TRBV6-5 and TRBJ1-2, with D possibly TRBD1 on 6 matching bases. The CDR3 sequence is 14 residues long. V was clipped by 6 bases and J by 8 bases, with 19 bases between them. Germline V gene data show CDR1 as MNHEY and CDR2 as SVGAGI. CDR3 DNA sequence: TGTGCCAGCAGGCCAGACGCGGGGGGCAGCGGCTACACCTTC. Its translation is CASRPDAGGSGYTF.

The V gene is TRBV10-2, the J gene TRBJ1-4; D perhaps matches TRBD1 (5 bases). This CDR3 is built from 13 residues. V lost 6 bases to trimming and J lost 7 bases, with 12 bases between them. CDR1 WSHSY and CDR2 SAAADI come from the germline V gene. The CDR3 reads CASRQGGGEKLFF. CDR3 bases: TGCGCCAGCAGGCAGGGCGGCGGTGAAAAACTGTTTTTT.

The chain uses TRBV5-1 and TRBJ1-1; D might be TRBD1 (5 bases). The CDR3 runs to 15 residues. The germline V and J ends were trimmed by 1 base and 6 bases, with 16 bases remaining between them. Germline V lookup: CDR1 SGHRS, CDR2 YFSETQ. This CDR3 is CASSLFGDFGAEAFF. In DNA, the CDR3 is TGCGCCAGCAGCTTGTTTGGGGACTTCGGGGCTGAAGCTTTCTTT. Combining the CDR3 with reference TRBV5-1 and TRBJ1-1 gives the whole variable domain KAGVTQTPRYLIKTRGQQVTLSCSPISGHRSVSWYQQTPGQGLQFLFEYFSETQRNKGNFPGRFSGRQFSNSRSEMNVSTLELGDSALYLCASSLFGDFGAEAFFGQGTRLTVV.

The rearrangement joins TRBV12-3 or TRBV12-4 to TRBJ2-1, with a possible D match to TRBD2 (6 bases). The CDR3 has 13 residues. The V and J ends lost 5 bases and 9 bases respectively, with 14 bases between them. The CDR3 loop is CASSLTSLTEQFF. The CDR3 DNA is TGTGCCAGCAGTCTCACTAGCCTTACTGAGCAGTTCTTC.

V and J are TRBV4-2 and TRBJ2-2, with 9 bases that match TRBD2. The V gene's germline CDR1 is LGHNA and CDR2 YNFKEQ. V was pared by 2 bases and J by 1 base, with 2 bases of the junction left unmatched. This CDR3 is built from 16 residues. This chain's CDR3 is CASSQKAGGNTGELFF. DNA for the CDR3: TGTGCCAGCAGCCAAAAAGCGGGGGGGAACACCGGGGAGCTGTTTTTT.

J is TRBJ1-1 and V is TRBV6-5, with TRBD1 as a possible D gene (5 bases). Germline V gene data show CDR1 as MNHEY and CDR2 as SVGAGI. The CDR3 runs to 16 residues. V dropped 2 bases and J dropped 4 bases, with 17 bases sitting between them. The CDR3 region has the DNA TGTGCCAGCAGTTACGCCACGGGGGTTGGGAGCACTGAAGCTTTCTTT. The encoded protein is CASSYATGVGSTEAFF.

The chain couples TRBV7-9 to TRBJ2-5; the match to TRBD2 covers 9 bases. V lost 4 bases to trimming and J lost 2 bases; unmatched junction nucleotides: 2. The CDR3 runs 14 residues. In germline, CDR1 is SEHNR, CDR2 FQNEAQ (reference sequence). The CDR3 DNA is TGTGCCAGCAGCTCTAGCGGGGAACAAGAGACCCAGTACTTC. Its translation: CASSSSGEQETQYF. Full variable domain (remainder filled in from reference TRBV7-9 and TRBJ2-5): DTGVSQNPRHKITKRGQNVTFRCDPISEHNRLYWYRQTLGQGPEFLTYFQNEAQLEKSRLLSDRFSAERPKGSFSTLEIQRTEQGDSAMYLCASSSSGEQETQYFGPGTRLLVL.

The chain carries TRBV19 and TRBJ1-5; 8 nucleotides match TRBD1. The CDR3 is 16 residues long. Germline V lookup: CDR1 LNHDA, CDR2 SQIVND (reference sequence). V was clipped by 5 bases and J by 0 bases; unmatched bases: 6. CDR3 amino acids: CASSGGQAYSNQPQHF. The CDR3 DNA sequence: TGTGCCAGTAGTGGGGGACAGGCATATAGCAATCAGCCCCAGCATTTT.

This chain links TRBV5-4 with TRBJ1-4; 11 bases align to TRBD1. CDR1 SGHNT and CDR2 YYREEE come from the germline V gene (reference sequence). This CDR3 has 15 residues. Trimming took 4 bases from V and 7 from J; bases not matched to a gene: 6. In DNA, the CDR3 is TGTGCCAGCAGCCTCACTGGGACAGGGGGTGAAAAACTGTTTTTT. Translation gives CASSLTGTGGEKLFF.

The CDR3 DNA sequence: TGTGCCAGCAGTTACCCGGCGGGCTCTGGGGCCAACGTCCTGACTTTC. Its translation is CASSYPAGSGANVLTF. The rearrangement joins TRBV6-5 to TRBJ2-6, with a tentative D call TRBD2 (5 bases). The CDR3 contains 16 residues. Germline V gene lookup returns CDR1 MNHEY and CDR2 SVGAGI. V dropped 2 bases and J dropped 0 bases, with 8 bases sitting between them.

The J gene is TRBJ1-1, the V gene TRBV3-1 (or the pseudogene TRBV3-2), with D possibly matching TRBD1 (5 bases). The CDR3 is 16 amino acids. Germline V CDR1 and CDR2: LGHDT, YNNKEL (reference sequence). V was clipped by 4 bases and J by 1 base, with 16 bases between them. The CDR3 bases are TGTGCCAGCAGCCTCCGCCCGGGGGTCGGGAACACTGAAGCTTTCTTT. Its protein is CASSLRPGVGNTEAFF.

This clone was detected only once. This chain links TRBV19 with TRBJ1-5; 7 nucleotides match TRBD1. The CDR3 has 14 residues. With 8 bases clipped from V and 0 bases from J, the junction kept 4 bases outside the gene matches. Germline CDR1 LNHDA, CDR2 SQIVND (reference sequence). This CDR3 is CASGDRVSNQPQHF. DNA of the CDR3: TGTGCCAGTGGAGACAGGGTTAGCAATCAGCCCCAGCATTTT.

This clone came up a few times. This chain connects TRBV5-4 to TRBJ1-2; D ambiguous. V lost 0 bases and J 4 bases, leaving 22 bases between the germline ends. Germline CDR1 reads SGHNT; CDR2 reads YYREEE (reference sequence). This CDR3 is 18 amino acids long. CDR3 bases: TGTGCCAGCAGCTTGGACTCGGGGTTATTCTCTAGAACCTATGGCTACACCTTC. Its translation: CASSLDSGLFSRTYGYTF.

The chain joins TRBV25-1 to TRBJ1-3, with D possibly matching TRBD1 (6 bases). The germline V gene has CDR1 MGHDK and CDR2 SYGVNS. CDR3 length equals 16 residues. Trimming removed 3 bases at V and 0 bases at J, with 12 bases between. Here the CDR3 DNA reads TGTGCCAGCAGTGATCGGGGGGGCACCTCTGGAAACACCATATATTTT. Residues: CASSDRGGTSGNTIYF. The full variable domain, with the rest looked up from reference TRBV25-1 and TRBJ1-3, is EADIYQTPRYLVIGTGKKITLECSQTMGHDKMYWYQQDPGMELHLIHYSYGVNSTEKGDLSSESTVSRIRTEHFPLTLESARPSHTSQYLCASSDRGGTSGNTIYFGEGSWLTVV.

This clone was counted only a few times. The V and J genes are TRBV3-1 (or the pseudogene TRBV3-2) and TRBJ1-2, with D possibly being TRBD1 (6 bases). There are 14 residues in the CDR3. CDR1 is LGHDT, CDR2 YNNKEL, per germline (reference sequence). Trimming left V 1 base short and J 7 bases short, with 13 bases between. The CDR3 sequence: CASSQVGQGSGYTF. The CDR3 DNA sequence: TGTGCCAGCAGCCAAGTCGGGCAGGGGAGTGGCTACACCTTC.

The chain recombines TRBV6-1 with TRBJ2-6; a weak D match, TRBD2 (5 bases). CDR1 is MNHNS and CDR2 is SASEGT in the germline V gene. V gave up 3 bases and J gave up 0 bases, with 9 bases separating them. This CDR3 has 16 amino acids. CDR3 sequence: CASSERVTSGANVLTF. DNA for the CDR3: TGTGCCAGCAGTGAGCGGGTGACCTCTGGGGCCAACGTCCTGACTTTC.

J is TRBJ1-2 and V is TRBV5-6; 7 positions agree with TRBD1. V lost 4 bases and J lost 7; bases outside the gene matches: 7. The CDR3 runs to 13 residues. Germline V gives CDR1 SGHDT, CDR2 YYEEEE. In nucleotides, the CDR3 is TGTGCCAGCAGCCCACAGGGGTTGCCTGGCTACACCTTC. It encodes CASSPQGLPGYTF. The full variable domain, rest sourced from reference TRBV5-6 and TRBJ1-2, is DAGVTQSPTHLIKTRGQQVTLRCSPKSGHDTVSWYQQALGQGPQFIFQYYEEEERQRGNFPDRFSGHQFPNYSSELNVNALLLGDSALYLCASSPQGLPGYTFGSGTRLTVV.

This chain uses TRBV19 with TRBJ1-3, with TRBD1 as a possible D gene (6 bases). The V end was cut by 5 bases, the J end by 1 base, with 12 bases between. Germline loops: CDR1 LNHDA, CDR2 SQIVND (reference sequence). This CDR3 comprises 15 residues. The CDR3 reads CASSPQGTSGNTIYF. The CDR3 DNA reads TGTGCCAGTAGTCCTCAGGGGACATCTGGAAACACCATATATTTT.

The V call is TRBV11-2, the J call TRBJ2-5; a weak D match, TRBD2 (6 bases). There are 15 residues in the CDR3. Germline lookup yields CDR1 SGHAT and CDR2 FQNNGV. The ends were cut back, 2 bases at V and 1 base at J, with 11 bases in the middle. The CDR3 loop reads CASSLSGRGQETQYF. In DNA form, the CDR3 reads TGTGCCAGCAGCTTATCTGGGCGGGGCCAAGAGACCCAGTACTTC.